The 29 T cell receptor beta chains below were found in one sample sequenced in a study of blood T cell repertoires in COVID-19. Assay: immunoSEQ multiplex PCR; the TCRdb copy retains only in-frame clones and omits some. The sample carries about 120,000 clones, roughly 85% recorded once. Sequenced: peripheral blood. These receptors originate from a man at least 80 years old with acute or convalescent COVID-19.

This sequence joins TRBV23-1 and TRBJ1-5; D is possibly TRBD1 (5 bases). TRBV23-1 falls under the ORF class, with uncertain function. This CDR3 has 12 amino acids. Trimming took 10 bases from V and 7 from J, leaving 14 bases between them. The CDR3 loop is CANIRGGQPQHF. CDR3 bases: TGCGCCAACATTAGGGGCGGACAGCCCCAGCATTTT.

The chain uses TRBV6-1 and TRBJ1-2; D remains unclear. CDR3 length: 14 residues. With 3 bases removed from V and 3 bases from J, the gap between germline ends came to 11 bases. CDR1 MNHNS and CDR2 SASEGT come from the germline V gene. CDR3 protein: CASSETVGDYGYTF. DNA of the CDR3: TGTGCCAGCAGTGAGACGGTCGGAGACTATGGCTACACCTTC.

This clone appeared a single time. The CDR3 coding sequence is TGCGCCAGCAGCCAAGGACATTACAATGAGCAGTTCTTC. The encoded protein is CASSQGHYNEQFF. The chain carries TRBV4-1 and TRBJ2-1; D is unclear. The germline V gene encodes CDR1 MGHRA and CDR2 YSYEKL. CDR3 length equals 13 residues. The V end lost 1 base, the J end lost 4 bases, and 5 bases lay between the germline ends.

The CDR3 protein is CASSFAGNSNQPQHF. The CDR3 DNA is TGTGCCAGCAGTTTCGCGGGGAATAGCAATCAGCCCCAGCATTTT. This chain joins TRBV27 and TRBJ1-5; no reliable D call. Germline V gives CDR1 MNHEY, CDR2 SMNVEV (reference sequence). V lost 3 bases, J lost 0 bases, and 9 bases lay in between. The CDR3 is 15 residues long.

The rearrangement joins TRBV25-1 to TRBJ1-2; 7 positions match TRBD1. Germline V gene data show CDR1 as MGHDK and CDR2 as SYGVNS. V dropped 6 bases and J dropped 13; count of bases not matched to a gene: 11. The CDR3 is made up of 12 amino acids. The DNA of the CDR3 is TGTGCCAGCAGAAGAGGACAGGAATTACTCACCTTC. This gives the protein CASRRGQELLTF.

The chain has TRBV9 and TRBJ1-2; D might be TRBD1 (5 bases). CDR1 and CDR2 (germline): SGDLS, YYNGEE. This CDR3 is built from 15 residues. Trimming took off 3 bases at V and 9 bases at J, with 21 bases between the two ends. The CDR3 bases are TGTGCCAGCAGCGCCCCCGGGTGGGGGGGGAATAGCTACACCTTC. It specifies CASSAPGWGGNSYTF.

This rearrangement joins TRBV27 to TRBJ2-1; tentative D call: TRBD2 (6 bases). The ends were cut back, 8 bases at V and 6 bases at J, with 14 bases in the middle. Germline CDR1 MNHEY, CDR2 SMNVEV (reference sequence). The CDR3 extends over 13 amino acids. The CDR3 DNA reads as TGTGCCAGCGGGCGGGGTTCGATCAATGAGCAGTTCTTC. Residues: CASGRGSINEQFF.

The genes are TRBV10-3 and TRBJ1-4, with 9 bases identical to TRBD1. The trim removed 4 bases at V and 7 bases at J, leaving 4 bases unmatched. This CDR3 contains 14 residues. Germline values: CDR1 ENHRY, CDR2 SYGVKD. CDR3 protein: CAISGDRGIEKLFF. CDR3 nucleotide sequence: TGTGCCATCAGTGGCGACAGGGGGATTGAAAAACTGTTTTTT.

CDR3 DNA: TGTGCCAGCAGCTCGACAGGGGGCTCCTACGAGCAGTACTTC. This translates into CASSSTGGSYEQYF. The chain links TRBV5-6 to TRBJ2-7, with 9 bases matching TRBD1. V lost 3 bases and J lost 0; bases outside the gene matches: 1. This CDR3 has 14 amino acids. Germline loops: CDR1 SGHDT, CDR2 YYEEEE.

The chain combines TRBV6-5 with TRBJ1-2, with a weak D call TRBD1 (5 bases). This CDR3 is built from 13 residues. Germline values: CDR1 MNHEY, CDR2 SVGAGI. V lost 6 bases and J lost 1, with 9 bases in between. CDR3: CASSLDSNYGYTF. The CDR3 coding sequence is TGTGCCAGCAGCCTAGACAGTAACTATGGCTACACCTTC.

The rearrangement uses TRBV12-2 and TRBJ2-6; the table's D call, TRBD1, was not checked against the DNA. TRBV12-2 is assigned pseudogene status. The CDR3 consists of 19 residues. Here the CDR3 reads CASRLVKWGPRSGANVLTF. For the CDR3, the DNA is TGTGCAAGTCGCCTTGTAAAGTGGGGGCCAAGATCTGGGGCCAACGTCCTGACTTTC.

The chain has TRBV6-2 or TRBV6-3 and TRBJ1-6; TRBD1 is a possible D gene (5 bases). Trimming took 5 bases from V and 8 from J, leaving 16 bases between them. The CDR3 is made up of 15 amino acids. Germline V gives CDR1 MNHEY, CDR2 SVGEGT. The CDR3 DNA reads TGTGCCAGCAGTCCATTGAAAACAGGCGATTCACCCCTCCACTTT. Its translation: CASSPLKTGDSPLHF.

V usage is TRBV5-4 and J usage is TRBJ1-2; 10 bases are a match to TRBD1. Looked up from germline, CDR1 is SGHNT and CDR2 is YYREEE (reference sequence). The CDR3 consists of 18 residues. Germline trimming cut 3 bases from V and 0 bases from J; bases unmatched to any gene: 11. CDR3 residues: CASSWGDRGNSANYGYTF. CDR3 DNA sequence: TGTGCCAGCAGCTGGGGGGACAGGGGAAATAGTGCTAACTATGGCTACACCTTC.

The CDR3 protein is CASSDRTANYGYTF. The DNA for the CDR3 is TGTGCCAGCAGTGACAGGACAGCTAACTATGGCTACACCTTC. V and J are TRBV2 and TRBJ1-2; a weak D match, TRBD1 (6 bases). Germline V CDR1 and CDR2: SNHLY, FYNNEI. The ends were cut back, 3 bases at V and 0 bases at J, with 8 bases in the middle. The CDR3 covers 14 residues.

The chain combines TRBV19 with TRBJ1-4; 7 bases match TRBD1. After removal of 4 bases from V and 4 bases from J, the junction contained 3 bases not matched to a gene. Germline V CDR1 and CDR2: LNHDA, SQIVND (reference sequence). The CDR3 runs 14 residues. CDR3 sequence: CASSTGQLNEKLFF. CDR3 nucleotides: TGTGCCAGTAGTACGGGACAGCTTAATGAAAAACTGTTTTTT.

With regard to this clone: This same CDR3 is encoded by further DNA sequences in the sample. The chain uses TRBV9 and TRBJ1-1; D perhaps matches TRBD1 (6 bases). V dropped 2 bases and J dropped 4 bases, with 9 bases sitting between them. CDR3 length equals 13 residues. Germline CDR1 reads SGDLS; CDR2 reads YYNGEE. CDR3 region: CASSVEQGTEAFF. In DNA, the CDR3 is TGTGCCAGCAGCGTGGAACAGGGCACTGAAGCTTTCTTT.

The chain recombines TRBV18 with TRBJ1-2; D gene unclear. The V gene lost 1 base and the J gene lost 6 bases, with 12 bases spanning the gap. Germline CDR1 KGHSH, CDR2 LQKENI. The CDR3 loop spans 14 amino acids. DNA of the CDR3: TGTGCCAGCTCACCACGAGAGAACAGCCATGGCTACACCTTC. It specifies CASSPRENSHGYTF.

The chain joins TRBV6-2 or TRBV6-3 to TRBJ2-1; a weak D match, TRBD2 (7 bases). V shed 6 bases and J shed 7 bases, with 19 bases lying between them. The CDR3 consists of 15 residues. Per germline, CDR1 MNHEY and CDR2 SVGEGT. The CDR3 here is CASSALAIRGNEQFF. In nucleotides, the CDR3 is TGTGCCAGCAGCGCACTAGCGATTAGGGGGAATGAGCAGTTCTTC.

Here the CDR3 reads CASSPTGRGTFF. CDR3 bases: TGTGCCAGCAGTCCGACCGGGAGGGGGACTTTCTTT. The chain combines TRBV28 with TRBJ1-1, with TRBD1 as a possible D gene (6 bases). Germline values: CDR1 MDHEN, CDR2 SYDVKM. V shed 5 bases and J shed 12 bases, with 16 bases lying between them. The CDR3 is 12 amino acids.

On this clone: An end of the junction does not agree with germline; a read error may underlie this. The CDR3 sequence is CASSLGQDNCAF. CDR3 bases: TGTGCCAGCAGCTTGGGACAGGATAATTGCGCCTTC. The chain has TRBV5-6 and TRBJ1-2, with D perhaps matching TRBD1 (6 bases). The CDR3 is 12 residues long. Germline values: CDR1 SGHDT, CDR2 YYEEEE.

V usage is TRBV6-5 and J usage is TRBJ2-3, with TRBD1 as a possible D gene (6 bases). The CDR3 totals 15 residues. V lost 9 bases, J lost 0 bases, and 16 bases lay in between. The germline gives CDR1 MNHEY, CDR2 SVGAGI. CDR3 amino acids: CASRRGTPSTDTQYF. DNA of the CDR3: TGTGCCAGTCGAAGGGGGACACCAAGCACAGATACGCAGTATTTT.

The CDR3 nucleotides read TGTGCCAGCAGTAATCCGACTAGCGGTAGCACAGATACGCAGTATTTT. Amino acids: CASSNPTSGSTDTQYF. The chain recombines TRBV6-2 or TRBV6-3 with TRBJ2-3, with TRBD2 matching over 9 bases. CDR1 MNHEY and CDR2 SVGEGT come from the germline V gene. The CDR3 consists of 16 residues. V dropped 5 bases and J dropped 0; count of bases not matched to a gene: 6.

The chain carries TRBV27 and TRBJ2-4; D is unresolved. CDR3 length: 16 residues. V dropped 4 bases and J dropped 0 bases, with 13 bases sitting between them. The germline V gene has CDR1 MNHEY and CDR2 SMNVEV (reference sequence). CDR3 residues: CASSSQRFLAKNIQYF. In nucleotides, the CDR3 is TGTGCCAGCAGTTCCCAGCGCTTCCTAGCCAAAAACATTCAGTACTTC.

This chain joins TRBV7-2 and TRBJ1-1; no clear D gene. CDR3 length: 14 residues. Germline lookup yields CDR1 SGHTA and CDR2 FQGNSA. The V end was cut by 5 bases, the J end by 1 base, with 11 bases between. The CDR3, as DNA: TGTGCCAGCAGCAGCAGGCTTCCGAACACTGAAGCTTTCTTT. Translation: CASSSRLPNTEAFF.

V gene TRBV6-5 combines with J gene TRBJ2-5, with D possibly TRBD1 on 5 matching bases. V lost 0 bases to trimming and J lost 1 base, with 6 bases between them. This CDR3 is built from 14 residues. Germline CDR1 and CDR2: MNHEY and SVGAGI. CDR3 sequence reads: CASSYSGAQETQYF. CDR3 bases: TGTGCCAGCAGTTACTCTGGGGCCCAAGAGACCCAGTACTTC.

In its sample, this clone was seen a few times. The rearrangement joins TRBV4-1 to TRBJ1-2; a possible D gene is TRBD1 (5 bases). The CDR3 totals 15 residues. Looked up from germline, CDR1 is MGHRA and CDR2 is YSYEKL. The V end was cut by 3 bases, the J end by 4 bases, with 15 bases between. CDR3 amino acids: CASSQARVRGYGYTF. The DNA for the CDR3 is TGCGCCAGCAGCCAGGCCAGGGTAAGGGGCTATGGCTACACCTTC.

With respect to this clone: The junction shows a germline mismatch at one end, possibly a read error. The genes are TRBV5-6 and TRBJ2-1; perhaps TRBD2 as D (6 bases). The CDR3 loop spans 16 amino acids. Looked up from germline, CDR1 is SGHDT and CDR2 is YYEEEE. CDR3 sequence (DNA): TGTGCCAGCACCTTGGGGTGGGAGGCTTCCTACAATGAGCAGTTCTTC. It encodes CASTLGWEASYNEQFF.

V and J are TRBV19 and TRBJ2-5; 11 nucleotides agree with TRBD1. The germline V gene encodes CDR1 LNHDA and CDR2 SQIVND (reference sequence). After removal of 6 bases from V and 6 bases from J, the junction contained 6 bases not matched to a gene. This CDR3 is built from 14 residues. CDR3 region: CASRAGTGGKTQYF. CDR3 nucleotides: TGTGCCAGTAGGGCCGGGACAGGGGGGAAGACCCAGTACTTC. Full variable domain (outside the CDR3, taken from reference TRBV19 and TRBJ2-5): DGGITQSPKYLFRKEGQNVTLSCEQNLNHDAMYWYRQDPGQGLRLIYYSQIVNDFQKGDIAEGYSVSREKKESFPLTVTSAQKNPTAFYLCASRAGTGGKTQYFGPGTRLLVL.

This chain uses TRBV4-3 with TRBJ1-3, with D tentatively TRBD1 (6 bases). Germline V gene data show CDR1 as LGHNA and CDR2 as YSLEER. V was cut by 0 bases and J by 4 bases, with 22 bases left in between. The CDR3 length is 19 residues. CDR3 amino acids: CASSQDSPPTDRLGNTIYF. The CDR3, as DNA: TGCGCCAGCAGCCAAGATAGTCCCCCGACTGACAGGCTAGGAAACACCATATATTTT.